Each of the 28 T cell receptor beta chains below was sequenced from the same sample in a study of T cell changes during pregnancy in multiple sclerosis. The repertoire was sequenced with immunoSEQ multiplex PCR; TCRdb's copy has only in-frame clones and lacks some. The data show tens of thousands of clones, with about 96% seen just once and 2.5% held by the top ten. The sample consisted of CD8+ T cells from peripheral blood mononuclear cells, taken after pregnancy. These receptors all stem from a female donor with multiple sclerosis, enrolled in a pregnancy study.

This sequence joins TRBV27 and TRBJ2-6, with 7 bases that match TRBD1. Germline V lookup: CDR1 MNHEY, CDR2 SMNVEV (reference sequence). There are 17 residues in the CDR3. V was pared by 4 bases and J by 3 bases, with 9 bases of the junction left unmatched. CDR3 residues: CASSSDRVSGGANVLTF. In DNA, the CDR3 is TGTGCCAGCAGTTCCGACAGGGTGAGTGGTGGGGCCAACGTCCTGACTTTC.

The chain joins TRBV28 to TRBJ1-1; D call uncertain. V gave up 6 bases and J gave up 8 bases, with 10 bases separating them. The CDR3 sequence is 11 residues long. Germline V gene lookup returns CDR1 MDHEN and CDR2 SYDVKM. DNA of the CDR3: TGTGCCAGCAGGGAGTCTCACGAAGCTTTCTTT. It yields the protein CASRESHEAFF.

V usage is TRBV2 and J usage is TRBJ2-7, with 12 bases identical to TRBD1. Germline CDR1 SNHLY, CDR2 FYNNEI. Unmatched junction bases numbered 4, after V lost 4 bases and J lost 6 bases. The CDR3 has 14 amino acids. This chain's CDR3 is CASSAGTGGLEQYF. The CDR3 DNA reads as TGTGCCAGCAGTGCCGGGACAGGGGGCCTCGAGCAGTACTTC.

This clone was counted once. The V call is TRBV13, the J call TRBJ2-3; TRBD2 matches at 10 bases. Germline V gene sequence: CDR1 PRHDT, CDR2 FYEKMQ (reference sequence). Germline trimming cut 5 bases from V and 2 bases from J; bases unmatched to any gene: 10. This CDR3 region has 17 residues. CDR3 DNA sequence: TGTGCCAGCAGCACCAAGACTAGCGGGCCTAACACAGATACGCAGTATTTT. It yields the protein CASSTKTSGPNTDTQYF.

Here the CDR3 DNA reads TGTGCCAGCAGCTTGGCCAGTAGGCGGGGGAACGGTGAGCAGTTCTTC. This encodes CASSLASRRGNGEQFF. V usage is TRBV5-8 and J usage is TRBJ2-1, with 7 bases that match TRBD2. Looked up from germline, CDR1 is SGHTS and CDR2 is YDEGEE. This CDR3 has 16 residues. V was clipped by 0 bases and J by 9 bases; unmatched bases: 12.

The chain carries TRBV7-9 and TRBJ2-1, with 11 positions matching TRBD1. Germline assignment: CDR1 SEHNR and CDR2 FQNEAQ (reference sequence). The CDR3 has 16 amino acids. Trimming at V came to 3 bases and at J to 8 bases, leaving 9 bases not matched to a gene. The CDR3 spells CASSLGQGEVNDEQFF. Written as DNA, the CDR3 is TGTGCCAGCAGCTTGGGACAGGGGGAGGTTAACGATGAGCAGTTCTTC.

The V gene is TRBV27, the J gene TRBJ2-1; 11 bases match TRBD2. The V segment lost 5 bases and the J segment 12 bases; nucleotides outside the gene matches: 3. The CDR3 has 12 amino acids. The germline gives CDR1 MNHEY, CDR2 SMNVEV (reference sequence). This chain's CDR3 is CASSGSGRGQFF. The CDR3, as DNA: TGTGCCAGCAGTGGTAGCGGGAGGGGGCAGTTCTTC.

The gene calls are TRBV15 and TRBJ1-1; 7 nucleotides line up with TRBD1. Germline values: CDR1 LNHNV, CDR2 YYDKDF (reference sequence). This CDR3 contains 11 residues. After removal of 5 bases from V and 11 bases from J, the junction contained 5 bases not matched to a gene. CDR3 residues: CATSAGTAAFF. The DNA for the CDR3 is TGTGCCACCAGCGCCGGGACAGCGGCTTTCTTT. Combining the CDR3 with reference TRBV15 and TRBJ1-1 gives the whole variable domain DAMVIQNPRYQVTQFGKPVTLSCSQTLNHNVMYWYQQKSSQAPKLLFHYYDKDFNNEADTPDNFQSRRPNTSFCFLDIRSPGLGDTAMYLCATSAGTAAFFGQGTRLTVV.

The chain has TRBV28 and TRBJ1-1; TRBD1 is a possible D gene (5 bases). Germline-derived CDR1 and CDR2 are MDHEN and SYDVKM. The CDR3 length is 10 residues. Between the trimmed V and J ends, which lost 10 bases and 7 bases, there was a span of 10 bases. The CDR3 region is CATRGDEAFF. In DNA, the CDR3 is TGTGCCACCAGAGGGGATGAAGCTTTCTTT.

This chain connects TRBV6-6 to TRBJ1-4; D unclear. Germline V gives CDR1 MNHNY, CDR2 SVGAGI (reference sequence). Trimming shortened V by 0 bases and J by 8 bases, and 13 bases separated the two germline ends. CDR3 size: 15 residues. The CDR3 nucleotides read TGTGCCAGCAGTTACTCGGGAGGGTCCCTAGAAAAACTGTTTTTT. It yields the protein CASSYSGGSLEKLFF.

CDR3 sequence reads: CASSVKTLPSNYGYTF. The CDR3 bases are TGTGCCAGCAGTGTGAAGACACTCCCTTCTAACTATGGCTACACCTTC. The J gene is TRBJ1-2, the V gene TRBV6-1; D gene ambiguous. The CDR3 has 16 amino acids. Germline CDR1 is MNHNS and CDR2 is SASEGT. V shed 4 bases and J shed 0 bases, with 15 bases lying between them.

The chain links TRBV7-6 to TRBJ1-4; 8 nucleotides agree with TRBD1. V lost 0 bases to trimming and J lost 8 bases; unmatched junction nucleotides: 8. In germline, CDR1 is SGHVS, CDR2 FNYEAQ. CDR3 length equals 16 residues. The CDR3 region is CASSLAQQGVGEKLFF. CDR3 in DNA: TGTGCCAGCAGCTTAGCCCAACAGGGGGTCGGGGAAAAACTGTTTTTT. The full variable domain, completed using reference TRBV7-6 and TRBJ1-4, is GAGVSQSPRYKVTKRGQDVALRCDPISGHVSLYWYRQALGQGPEFLTYFNYEAQQDKSGLPNDRFSAERPEGSISTLTIQRTEQRDSAMYRCASSLAQQGVGEKLFFGSGTQLSVL.

The genes are TRBV5-1 and TRBJ2-7, with a possible D match to TRBD1 (6 bases). Germline-derived CDR1 and CDR2 are SGHRS and YFSETQ. V was trimmed by 3 bases and J by 0 bases, leaving 16 bases between them. The CDR3 contains 16 residues. The CDR3 region is CASSSVRDTGSYEQYF. CDR3 bases: TGCGCCAGCAGCTCCGTACGGGACACCGGCTCCTACGAGCAGTACTTC.

This chain links TRBV6-5 with TRBJ1-1; TRBD1 might be the D (6 bases). Germline values: CDR1 MNHEY, CDR2 SVGAGI. The CDR3 runs 16 residues. Trimming shortened V by 0 bases and J by 0 bases, and 11 bases separated the two germline ends. CDR3 amino acids: CASSYSKGQMNTEAFF. The CDR3 DNA reads TGTGCCAGCAGTTACTCGAAAGGACAGATGAACACTGAAGCTTTCTTT.

The rearrangement links TRBV19 to TRBJ1-4, with 7 bases matching TRBD1. The CDR3 runs to 15 residues. CDR1 is LNHDA, CDR2 SQIVND, per germline (reference sequence). The trim removed 3 bases at V and 5 bases at J, leaving 6 bases unmatched. The CDR3 region has the DNA TGTGCCAGTAGTATCCCCGTGACAGGGAATGAAAAACTGTTTTTT. Protein: CASSIPVTGNEKLFF.

In DNA form, the CDR3 reads TGTGCCACCAGAGCCCTCGACCCTGGGGGGTGGAATGAAAAACTGTTTTTT. It is translated as CATRALDPGGWNEKLFF. The gene calls are TRBV15 and TRBJ1-4, with a tentative D call TRBD1 (5 bases). V lost 6 bases and J 5 bases, leaving 22 bases between the germline ends. The CDR3 spans 17 residues. CDR1 is LNHNV, CDR2 YYDKDF, per germline (reference sequence).

The rearrangement uses TRBV5-4 and TRBJ2-1; 11 nucleotides line up with TRBD2. With 4 bases clipped from V and 8 bases from J, the junction kept 5 bases outside the gene matches. Germline-derived CDR1 and CDR2 are SGHNT and YYREEE (reference sequence). There are 14 residues in the CDR3. This CDR3 reads CASSTGLAVHEQFF. CDR3 DNA: TGTGCCAGCAGCACGGGACTAGCGGTCCATGAGCAGTTCTTC.

The V call is TRBV7-6, the J call TRBJ1-5, with 8 bases fitting TRBD1. V shed 3 bases and J 7 bases; nucleotides not matched to a gene: 8. Germline V lookup: CDR1 SGHVS, CDR2 FNYEAQ. The CDR3 runs 15 residues. In DNA form, the CDR3 reads TGTGCCAGCAGCTTGCTACAGGGGGTAGGGCAGCCCCAGCATTTT. Encoded protein: CASSLLQGVGQPQHF.

V usage is TRBV7-8 and J usage is TRBJ1-1; D ambiguous. CDR3 length: 14 residues. The V and J ends lost 2 bases and 2 bases respectively, with 9 bases between them. The germline V gene encodes CDR1 SGHVS and CDR2 FQNEAQ. The CDR3 spells CASSLNQANTEAFF. For the CDR3, the DNA is TGTGCCAGCAGCTTAAACCAGGCAAACACTGAAGCTTTCTTT.

This chain connects TRBV7-9 to TRBJ2-7, with 11 bases aligning to TRBD2. V lost 4 bases to trimming and J lost 1 base; unmatched junction nucleotides: 15. This CDR3 is built from 19 residues. Germline V gene data show CDR1 as SEHNR and CDR2 as FQNEAQ (reference sequence). The CDR3 bases are TGTGCCAGCAGCTCCGGGACTAGCGGAACAACCTTCAAGTCCTACGAGCAGTACTTC. Protein: CASSSGTSGTTFKSYEQYF. Supplemented by reference TRBV7-9 and TRBJ2-7, the full variable domain reads DTGVSQNPRHKITKRGQNVTFRCDPISEHNRLYWYRQTLGQGPEFLTYFQNEAQLEKSRLLSDRFSAERPKGSFSTLEIQRTEQGDSAMYLCASSSGTSGTTFKSYEQYFGPGTRLTVT.

The chain employs TRBV27 and TRBJ2-7; tentative D call: TRBD1 (5 bases). Per germline, CDR1 MNHEY and CDR2 SMNVEV (reference sequence). The V end was cut by 0 bases, the J end by 4 bases, with 13 bases between. This CDR3 has 15 residues. In DNA, the CDR3 is TGTGCCAGCAGTTTATCCAGGGCCCTCATATACGAGCAGTACTTC. Amino acid sequence: CASSLSRALIYEQYF.

In DNA, the CDR3 is TGTGCCAGCAGCACGATGGGACAGGGGTTGGGGGAGCAGTACTTC. Its translation: CASSTMGQGLGEQYF. The V call is TRBV21-1, the J call TRBJ2-7; the table gives TRBD1 as D, unverified against the DNA. TRBV21-1 is deemed a pseudogene. This CDR3 spans 15 amino acids.

The gene calls are TRBV14 and TRBJ1-1, with D unclear. The CDR3 consists of 14 residues. Germline V gene lookup returns CDR1 SGHDN and CDR2 FVKESK. V dropped 0 bases and J dropped 3 bases, with 8 bases sitting between them. CDR3 loop: CASSQDGRYTEAFF. The CDR3, as DNA: TGTGCCAGCAGCCAAGATGGGCGATACACTGAAGCTTTCTTT.

The gene calls are TRBV28 and TRBJ1-5; no clear D. Germline lookup yields CDR1 MDHEN and CDR2 SYDVKM. The CDR3 sequence is 16 residues long. Trimming removed 3 bases from V and 0 bases from J, with 12 bases in between. CDR3 sequence reads: CASSLGEKYSNQPQHF. CDR3 DNA: TGTGCCAGCAGTTTGGGCGAGAAGTATAGCAATCAGCCCCAGCATTTT.

The J gene is TRBJ2-1, the V gene TRBV7-9; no clear D gene. Germline values: CDR1 SEHNR, CDR2 FQNEAQ (reference sequence). Trimming stripped 5 bases from V and 2 bases from J, with 4 bases between. The CDR3 totals 12 residues. The CDR3 DNA reads TGTGCCAGCAGCGCGGCCTACAATGAGCAGTTCTTC. This codes for CASSAAYNEQFF. Full variable domain (remainder filled in from reference TRBV7-9 and TRBJ2-1): DTGVSQNPRHKITKRGQNVTFRCDPISEHNRLYWYRQTLGQGPEFLTYFQNEAQLEKSRLLSDRFSAERPKGSFSTLEIQRTEQGDSAMYLCASSAAYNEQFFGPGTRLTVL.

The chain has TRBV7-9 and TRBJ1-1; possibly TRBD1 for D (6 bases). V was pared by 6 bases and J by 0 bases, with 23 bases between. The germline V gene has CDR1 SEHNR and CDR2 FQNEAQ (reference sequence). The CDR3 consists of 18 residues. The CDR3 spells CASSSPRQEPRMNTEAFF. The CDR3 coding sequence is TGTGCCAGCAGTTCCCCCAGACAGGAGCCCAGGATGAACACTGAAGCTTTCTTT. Looking up the rest from reference TRBV7-9 and TRBJ1-1 gives the full variable domain: DTGVSQNPRHKITKRGQNVTFRCDPISEHNRLYWYRQTLGQGPEFLTYFQNEAQLEKSRLLSDRFSAERPKGSFSTLEIQRTEQGDSAMYLCASSSPRQEPRMNTEAFFGQGTRLTVV.

The chain recombines TRBV9 with TRBJ1-1, with TRBD1 matching over 7 bases. The trim removed 3 bases at V and 6 bases at J, leaving 8 bases unmatched. CDR1 and CDR2 (germline): SGDLS, YYNGEE. This CDR3 contains 14 residues. The CDR3 bases are TGTGCCAGCAGCGGAAGTACAGGGGTACCTGAAGCTTTCTTT. Translating gives CASSGSTGVPEAFF.

The chain uses TRBV11-2 and TRBJ2-1; TRBD2 matches at 10 bases. This CDR3 has 17 residues. V gave up 0 bases and J gave up 8 bases; unmatched junction bases: 10. Germline V gene lookup returns CDR1 SGHAT and CDR2 FQNNGV. The CDR3 is CASSLDFASGRLDEQFF. The DNA for the CDR3 is TGTGCCAGCAGCTTAGATTTTGCTAGCGGGAGATTAGATGAGCAGTTCTTC.